These T cell receptor beta chains were read from a single sample in a study of neurological immune-mediated disorders. Each CDR3 protein is one row after TCRdb ran MiXCR on the 5' RACE reads. This sample has tens of thousands of distinct CDR3 sequences, with around 13% found just once. Sequencing was performed on PBMCs. The receptors derive from a female donor with HTLV-1-associated myelopathy (HAM/TSP). CDR3s include the opening cysteine and the closing phenylalanine or tryptophan. Fields, in order: CDR3 protein, V gene, J gene, CDR3 length.

CDR3 protein: CASSLGGTGFKTQYF
V gene: TRBV7-8
J gene: TRBJ2-5
CDR3 length: 15

CDR3 protein: CSVASRTFSGNTIYF
V gene: TRBV29-1
J gene: TRBJ1-3
CDR3 length: 15

CDR3 protein: CASSLRTGTYEQYF
V gene: TRBV5-1
J gene: TRBJ2-7
CDR3 length: 14

CDR3 protein: CASSSPGRAKASGANVLTF
V gene: TRBV7-9
J gene: TRBJ2-6
CDR3 length: 19

CDR3 protein: CASSSAPNTGELFF
V gene: TRBV18
J gene: TRBJ2-2
CDR3 length: 14

CDR3 protein: CASRVGMVHTGELFF
V gene: TRBV5-1
J gene: TRBJ2-2
CDR3 length: 15

CDR3 protein: CASSVEDNYGYTF
V gene: TRBV9
J gene: TRBJ1-2
CDR3 length: 13

CDR3 protein: CAITGQINTGELFF
V gene: TRBV10-3
J gene: TRBJ2-2
CDR3 length: 14

CDR3 protein: CASSSTGAVGYTF
V gene: TRBV12-3/TRBV12-4
J gene: TRBJ1-2
CDR3 length: 13

CDR3 protein: CASSRDLRGELFF
V gene: TRBV2
J gene: TRBJ2-2
CDR3 length: 13

CDR3 protein: CASNPGGSEQYF
V gene: TRBV12-3/TRBV12-4
J gene: TRBJ2-7
CDR3 length: 12

CDR3 protein: CATSRERVNRNEQFF
V gene: TRBV15
J gene: TRBJ2-1
CDR3 length: 15

CDR3 protein: CASKADNSPLHF
V gene: TRBV2
J gene: TRBJ1-6
CDR3 length: 12

CDR3 protein: CSATQTGPYEQYF
V gene: TRBV20-1
J gene: TRBJ2-7
CDR3 length: 13

CDR3 protein: CASSLVGGRNTEAFF
V gene: TRBV5-1
J gene: TRBJ1-1
CDR3 length: 15

CDR3 protein: CASSLRDRGFPLAKNIQYF
V gene: TRBV7-2
J gene: TRBJ2-4
CDR3 length: 19

CDR3 protein: CASSLDPFQATNEKLFF
V gene: TRBV5-1
J gene: TRBJ1-4
CDR3 length: 17

CDR3 protein: CASSFSLGAGNNEQFF
V gene: TRBV7-9
J gene: TRBJ2-1
CDR3 length: 16

CDR3 protein: CASSIYGQIYEQYF
V gene: TRBV6-2/TRBV6-3
J gene: TRBJ2-7
CDR3 length: 14

CDR3 protein: CASSISSGANTGELFF
V gene: TRBV5-1
J gene: TRBJ2-2
CDR3 length: 16

CDR3 protein: CATSTDRVGEQYF
V gene: TRBV15
J gene: TRBJ2-7
CDR3 length: 13

CDR3 protein: CATSSLLVGSTDTQYF
V gene: TRBV15
J gene: TRBJ2-3
CDR3 length: 16

CDR3 protein: CASSHSLSTGKNIQYF
V gene: TRBV7-9
J gene: TRBJ2-4
CDR3 length: 16

CDR3 protein: CSASSRRGEQFF
V gene: TRBV20-1
J gene: TRBJ2-1
CDR3 length: 12

CDR3 protein: CASSADWGIQYF
V gene: TRBV5-5
J gene: TRBJ2-4
CDR3 length: 12

CDR3 protein: CASRNQGAGGNTIYF
V gene: TRBV12-3/TRBV12-4
J gene: TRBJ1-3
CDR3 length: 15

CDR3 protein: CAVGDSPNQPQHF
V gene: TRBV10-3
J gene: TRBJ1-5
CDR3 length: 13

CDR3 protein: CASSYSPGDVGETQYF
V gene: TRBV6-5
J gene: TRBJ2-5
CDR3 length: 16

CDR3 protein: CSALLRTSGSYNEQFF
V gene: TRBV20-1
J gene: TRBJ2-1
CDR3 length: 16

CDR3 protein: CSARGGRTGELFF
V gene: TRBV20-1
J gene: TRBJ2-2
CDR3 length: 13

CDR3 protein: CASSFLLAGGSAYEQYF
V gene: TRBV12-3/TRBV12-4
J gene: TRBJ2-7
CDR3 length: 17

CDR3 protein: CASSSTFRDRGEGTKNIQYF
V gene: TRBV27
J gene: TRBJ2-4
CDR3 length: 20

CDR3 protein: CASSLAGSYHNEQFF
V gene: TRBV5-1
J gene: TRBJ2-1
CDR3 length: 15

CDR3 protein: CASSLAQGFRYEQYF
V gene: TRBV11-2
J gene: TRBJ2-7
CDR3 length: 15

CDR3 protein: CASSQTGGIQEKLFF
V gene: TRBV9
J gene: TRBJ1-4
CDR3 length: 15

CDR3 protein: CSASASGVGTGELFF
V gene: TRBV20-1
J gene: TRBJ2-2
CDR3 length: 15

CDR3 protein: CASSLGRNSYEQYF
V gene: TRBV5-1
J gene: TRBJ2-7
CDR3 length: 14

CDR3 protein: CASSPPGTLTETQYF
V gene: TRBV7-9
J gene: TRBJ2-5
CDR3 length: 15

CDR3 protein: CASSLVGGNEKLFF
V gene: TRBV5-1
J gene: TRBJ1-4
CDR3 length: 14

CDR3 protein: CASSVVGGGIDEQYF
V gene: TRBV9
J gene: TRBJ2-7
CDR3 length: 15

CDR3 protein: CASSLLPGANVLTF
V gene: TRBV5-5
J gene: TRBJ2-6
CDR3 length: 14

CDR3 protein: CSARTSGGPADTQYF
V gene: TRBV20-1
J gene: TRBJ2-3
CDR3 length: 15

CDR3 protein: CARDQGHFSYEQYF
V gene: TRBV12-3/TRBV12-4
J gene: TRBJ2-7
CDR3 length: 14

CDR3 protein: CASRGQSDTQYF
V gene: TRBV12-3/TRBV12-4
J gene: TRBJ2-3
CDR3 length: 12

CDR3 protein: CSARPFQGLQPQHF
V gene: TRBV20-1
J gene: TRBJ1-5
CDR3 length: 14

CDR3 protein: CASSLALGGTEAFF
V gene: TRBV12-3/TRBV12-4
J gene: TRBJ1-1
CDR3 length: 14

CDR3 protein: CASSLGLAGGPSTDTQYF
V gene: TRBV7-9
J gene: TRBJ2-3
CDR3 length: 18

CDR3 protein: CATSGTGVGELFF
V gene: TRBV9
J gene: TRBJ2-2
CDR3 length: 13

CDR3 protein: CASSGQGPLLMNTEAFF
V gene: TRBV9
J gene: TRBJ1-1
CDR3 length: 17

CDR3 protein: CASLMSSYNEQFF
V gene: TRBV12-3/TRBV12-4
J gene: TRBJ2-1
CDR3 length: 13

CDR3 protein: CASSRLAGGVYEQYF
V gene: TRBV3-1
J gene: TRBJ2-7
CDR3 length: 15

CDR3 protein: CSAREDGYEQYF
V gene: TRBV20-1
J gene: TRBJ2-7
CDR3 length: 12